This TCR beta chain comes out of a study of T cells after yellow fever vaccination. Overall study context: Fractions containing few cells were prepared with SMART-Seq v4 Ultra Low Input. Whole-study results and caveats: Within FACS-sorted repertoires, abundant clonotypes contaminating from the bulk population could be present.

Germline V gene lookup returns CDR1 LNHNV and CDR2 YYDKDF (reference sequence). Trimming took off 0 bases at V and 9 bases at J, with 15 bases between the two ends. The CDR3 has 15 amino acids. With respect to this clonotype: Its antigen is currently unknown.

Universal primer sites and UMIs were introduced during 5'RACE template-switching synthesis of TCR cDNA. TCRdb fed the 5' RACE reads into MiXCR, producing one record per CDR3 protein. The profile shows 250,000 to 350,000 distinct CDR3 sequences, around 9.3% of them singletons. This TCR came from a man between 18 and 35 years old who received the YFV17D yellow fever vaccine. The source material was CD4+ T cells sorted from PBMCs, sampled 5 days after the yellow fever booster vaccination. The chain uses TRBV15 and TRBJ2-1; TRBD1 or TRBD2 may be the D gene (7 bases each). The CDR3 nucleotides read TGTGCCACCAGCAGAGATTCCAGGGGGGGAGGTGAGCAGTTCTTC. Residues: CATSRDSRGGGEQFF.